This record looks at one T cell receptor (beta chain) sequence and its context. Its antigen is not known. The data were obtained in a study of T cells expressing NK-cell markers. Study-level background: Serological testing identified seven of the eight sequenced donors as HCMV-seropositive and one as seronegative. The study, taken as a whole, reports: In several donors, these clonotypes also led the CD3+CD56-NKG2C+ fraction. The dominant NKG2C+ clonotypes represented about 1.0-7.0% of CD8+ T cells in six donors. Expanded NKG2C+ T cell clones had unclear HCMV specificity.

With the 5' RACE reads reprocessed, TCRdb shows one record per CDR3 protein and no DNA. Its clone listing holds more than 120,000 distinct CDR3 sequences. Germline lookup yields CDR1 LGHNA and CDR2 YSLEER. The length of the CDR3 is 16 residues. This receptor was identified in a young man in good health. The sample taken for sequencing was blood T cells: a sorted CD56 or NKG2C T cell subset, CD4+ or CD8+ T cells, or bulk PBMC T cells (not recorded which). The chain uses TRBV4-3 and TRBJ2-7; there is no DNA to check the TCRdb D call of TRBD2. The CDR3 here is CASSQDGSGRANEQYF.